The present entry profiles one TCR beta chain with its context. This sample is part of a study of Ad26.COV2.S vaccination and SARS-CoV-2 variants. Clones were sequenced by immunoSEQ multiplex PCR, and TCRdb holds only the in-frame ones, with some missing. The data show fewer than 400,000 clones, about nine tenths seen once. Regarding treatment: about 20 received Ad26.COV2.S at low or high dose, single or two shots; about 5 received placebo; per-sample allocation not given. Collection of the samples took place on day 63 after the first injection of vaccine or placebo. The TCR was taken from a person between 18 and 59 years old who received the Ad26.COV2.S COVID-19 vaccine or a placebo. The starting material was peripheral blood, obtained in a trial of Ad26.COV2.S vaccine versus placebo.

This CDR3 is CASSYLDTSSSGYTF. The CDR3 region has the DNA TGTGCCAGCAGTTACTTAGACACGTCATCCTCCGGCTACACCTTC. The chain employs TRBV6-6 and TRBJ1-2; no reliable D call. Germline V CDR1 and CDR2: MNHNY, SVGAGI (reference sequence). This CDR3 spans 15 amino acids. V was trimmed by 1 base and J by 8 bases, leaving 17 bases between them.